The 18 T cell receptor beta chains below were found in one sample sequenced in a study of identical twins. TCRdb reanalysed the 5' RACE reads using MiXCR and keeps one entry per CDR3 protein. The sample lists hundreds of thousands of distinct CDR3 sequences; roughly a tenth were seen once. The specimen was memory (CD45RO+) T cells sorted from blood. The source of these receptors is a woman aged 18-29 years in good health.

This clonotype showed up just a few times. The chain is built from TRBV27 and TRBJ2-7, with TRBD1 matching 7 bases. The CDR3 sequence is 14 residues long. CDR1 and CDR2 (germline): MNHEY, SMNVEV (reference sequence). V gave up 4 bases and J gave up 2 bases; unmatched junction bases: 5. The CDR3 DNA follows: TGTGCCAGCAGTTCCCCGGACAGGCCCTACGAGCAGTACTTC. Encoded protein: CASSSPDRPYEQYF.

The chain recombines TRBV6-2 or TRBV6-3 with TRBJ2-7, with 10 bases matching TRBD2. The length of the CDR3 is 12 residues. Germline V gives CDR1 MNHEY, CDR2 SVGEGT. CDR3 nucleotide sequence: TGTGCTGGCAGGACTAGCGGACTTGAGCAGTACTTC. Translated: CAGRTSGLEQYF.

This clonotype was counted only a few times. The chain has TRBV20-1 and TRBJ1-2; TRBD1 aligns across 7 bases. The CDR3 is 13 residues long. V lost 5 bases and J lost 3; bases outside the gene matches: 6. Germline-derived CDR1 and CDR2 are DFQATT and SNEGSKA (reference sequence). CDR3 in amino acids: CSAFDREDYGYTF. In nucleotides, the CDR3 is TGCAGTGCTTTCGACAGGGAGGACTATGGCTACACCTTC.

This clonotype was detected many times. The rearrangement joins TRBV20-1 to TRBJ2-7; D possibly corresponds to TRBD1 (6 bases). Germline V gene lookup returns CDR1 DFQATT and CDR2 SNEGSKA (reference sequence). Trimming left V 5 bases short and J 1 base short, with 12 bases between. The CDR3 runs 13 residues. The CDR3 sequence is CSAQGIRSYEQYF. In DNA form, the CDR3 reads TGCAGTGCTCAGGGGATAAGATCCTACGAGCAGTACTTC.

The V and J genes are TRBV5-1 and TRBJ2-3; perhaps TRBD2 as D (5 bases). CDR3 length equals 16 residues. Germline values: CDR1 SGHRS, CDR2 YFSETQ. V was pared by 3 bases and J by 6 bases, with 20 bases between. The CDR3 is CASSSSPRSGGDTQYF. The DNA of the CDR3 is TGCGCCAGCAGCTCAAGTCCGCGGAGTGGCGGGGATACGCAGTATTTT.

The J gene is TRBJ2-1, the V gene TRBV7-2; no clear D gene. V gave up 3 bases and J gave up 9 bases, with 15 bases separating them. Germline CDR1 SGHTA, CDR2 FQGNSA. The CDR3 is 14 residues long. In nucleotides, the CDR3 is TGTGCCAGCAGCTTCCTCCTGGATCCTAGTGAGCAGTTCTTC. Its protein is CASSFLLDPSEQFF. The full variable domain, in which reference TRBV7-2 and TRBJ2-1 provide the parts outside the CDR3, is GAGVSQSPSNKVTEKGKDVELRCDPISGHTALYWYRQSLGQGLEFLIYFQGNSAPDKSGLPSDRFSAERTGGSVSTLTIQRTQQEDSAVYLCASSFLLDPSEQFFGPGTRLTVL.

The chain recombines TRBV6-2 or TRBV6-3 with TRBJ2-7, with D possibly matching TRBD1 (7 bases). Germline CDR1 MNHEY, CDR2 SVGEGT. V gave up 5 bases and J gave up 3 bases, with 14 bases separating them. The CDR3 extends over 14 amino acids. CDR3 sequence (DNA): TGTGCCAGCAGTCCCTACAGGGGACTCTACGAGCAGTACTTC. Residues: CASSPYRGLYEQYF.

This clonotype was seen a few times. The chain joins TRBV7-8 to TRBJ1-4; the D is unclear. The CDR3 consists of 15 residues. Germline lookup yields CDR1 SGHVS and CDR2 FQNEAQ. The V end lost 5 bases, the J end lost 0 bases, and 10 bases lay between the germline ends. The CDR3 DNA reads TGTGCCAGCAGCCTCGGCAGTGCAACTAATGAAAAACTGTTTTTT. Translating gives CASSLGSATNEKLFF.

This clonotype was picked up many times. V is TRBV20-1 and J is TRBJ1-1; D unclear. CDR3 length: 14 residues. Trimming cost V 1 base and J 3 bases, with 12 bases left between them. Germline values: CDR1 DFQATT, CDR2 SNEGSKA (reference sequence). CDR3 sequence (DNA): TGCAGTGCTAGAGTGGCCCGGTGGGACACTGAAGCTTTCTTT. This codes for CSARVARWDTEAFF.

This clonotype has only a few counts. This chain connects TRBV7-2 to TRBJ2-1, with TRBD2 matching 12 bases. The CDR3 has 17 residues. V lost 3 bases to trimming and J lost 5 bases; unmatched junction nucleotides: 8. Germline CDR1 reads SGHTA; CDR2 reads FQGNSA. The CDR3 coding sequence is TGTGCCAGCAGCTTGACTAGCGGGAGCCCTTTAAACAATGAGCAGTTCTTC. Amino acid sequence: CASSLTSGSPLNNEQFF.

The V call is TRBV6-1, the J call TRBJ2-7; 10 nucleotides align to TRBD2. The trim removed 7 bases at V and 5 bases at J, leaving 17 bases unmatched. CDR3 size: 17 residues. Germline values: CDR1 MNHNS, CDR2 SASEGT. DNA of the CDR3: TGTGCCAGCACCCTTTATGGGGGAGCGGGAGGGGTACACGAGCAGTACTTC. Translation: CASTLYGGAGGVHEQYF.

This sequence joins TRBV5-8 and TRBJ1-1; TRBD1 matches 7 bases. The CDR3 sequence is 16 residues long. Germline assignment: CDR1 SGHTS and CDR2 YDEGEE. V lost 4 bases to trimming and J lost 0 bases; unmatched junction nucleotides: 9. The CDR3 DNA reads TGTGCCAGCAGCCGTGCGACAGGGACCATGAACACTGAAGCTTTCTTT. This encodes CASSRATGTMNTEAFF.

This clonotype was counted at least ten times. CDR3 residues: CASSRDRANSPLHF. CDR3 DNA: TGCGCCAGCAGCCGGGACAGGGCCAATTCACCCCTCCACTTT. The rearrangement joins TRBV5-1 to TRBJ1-6, with 9 bases matching TRBD1. Per germline, CDR1 SGHRS and CDR2 YFSETQ. Trimming cost V 4 bases and J 7 bases; bases outside gene matches: 3. The CDR3 loop spans 14 amino acids.

This clonotype was counted at least ten times. This chain links TRBV25-1 with TRBJ2-7, with TRBD2 as a possible D gene (5 bases). CDR1 and CDR2 (germline): MGHDK, SYGVNS. CDR3 length equals 15 residues. Between the trimmed V and J ends, which lost 2 bases and 2 bases, there was a span of 13 bases. As DNA, the CDR3 is TGTGCCAGCAGTGAAGCGGGTAGCGTGGCCTACGAGCAGTACTTC. It codes for CASSEAGSVAYEQYF.

This clonotype has at least ten counts. The rearrangement links TRBV5-1 to TRBJ1-3; no firm D call. The CDR3 extends over 16 amino acids. Germline V CDR1 and CDR2: SGHRS, YFSETQ. The ends were cut back, 2 bases at V and 3 bases at J, with 15 bases in the middle. Here the CDR3 reads CASSFEYAQLGNTIYF. Here the CDR3 DNA reads TGCGCCAGCAGCTTCGAGTATGCACAGCTTGGAAACACCATATATTTT.

This clonotype has only a few counts. The rearrangement links TRBV20-1 to TRBJ2-3; D remains unclear. Deletions cut 2 bases from V and 0 bases from J, with 6 bases between. Germline V gives CDR1 DFQATT, CDR2 SNEGSKA (reference sequence). The CDR3 contains 13 residues. The CDR3 here is CSARMESTDTQYF. The CDR3 nucleotides are TGCAGTGCTAGAATGGAAAGCACAGATACGCAGTATTTT.

This clonotype appeared a few times. The chain recombines TRBV4-1 with TRBJ2-5, with 7 nucleotides matching TRBD1. The CDR3 totals 16 residues. The V and J ends lost 4 bases and 0 bases, in that order; junction bases with no gene match: 8. Germline V gives CDR1 MGHRA, CDR2 YSYEKL. The CDR3 DNA is TGCGCCAGCAGCCGAACCGCCGGGACAGACCAAGAGACCCAGTACTTC. Translation gives CASSRTAGTDQETQYF.

Many counts were recorded for this clonotype. The genes are TRBV3-1 and TRBJ1-5; D unresolved. The CDR3 consists of 13 residues. The V and J ends lost 0 bases and 7 bases respectively, with 7 bases between them. Germline V gene lookup returns CDR1 LGHDT and CDR2 YNNKEL (reference sequence). The CDR3 DNA follows: TGTGCCAGCAGCCAAGAGTCCGGGCAGCCCCAGCATTTT. Its translation is CASSQESGQPQHF. Variable domain in full (rest from reference TRBV3-1 and TRBJ1-5): DTAVSQTPKYLVTQMGNDKSIKCEQNLGHDTMYWYKQDSKKFLKIMFSYNNKELIINETVPNRFSPKSPDKAHLNLHINSLELGDSAVYFCASSQESGQPQHFGDGTRLSIL.